This T cell receptor (beta chain) was documented in a study of blood T cell repertoires in COVID-19. Study overall: Samples of COVID-19 (acute and convalescent) were obtained from the United States, Italy and Spain. Nucleic acid was either cDNA or gDNA, and it came from T cells, B-cell-depleted T cells, or PBMCs.

Authors' data handling: Researchers report that nucleated cell counts were estimated from reference gene primer amplification. Using immunoSEQ multiplex PCR, the repertoire was profiled, and TCRdb retains in-frame clones only, with some absent. V and J calls plus clone size are reproduced from that table; the DNA served to infer D and trimming. The data show over 45,000 clones, with roughly four fifths seen just once and over 7.5% held by the top ten. Sequences were obtained from peripheral blood. The clonotype was recovered from a woman older than 75 with acute or convalescent COVID-19.

CDR3 amino acids: CSVGGRRENYNEQFF. DNA of the CDR3: TGCAGCGTTGGGGGTCGGAGGGAAAACTACAATGAGCAGTTCTTC. The rearrangement uses TRBV29-1 and TRBJ2-1; maybe TRBD2 (6 bases). The CDR3 consists of 15 residues. Trimming pared 4 bases from V and 3 bases from J, leaving 16 bases between. Looked up from germline, CDR1 is SQVTM and CDR2 is ANQGSEA.